The present entry profiles one T cell receptor beta chain with its context. This entry comes from a study of T cell changes during pregnancy in multiple sclerosis. This table comes from immunoSEQ multiplex PCR, and its TCRdb copy is limited to in-frame clones, with some not included. The table has tens of thousands of clones, about nine tenths seen once. The CDR3 totals 17 residues. Per germline, CDR1 SGHTA and CDR2 FQGNSA. V was clipped by 0 bases and J by 2 bases; unmatched bases: 7. The TCR sequence derives from a female donor in good health, enrolled as a control in a pregnancy study. The sample consisted of CD4+ T cells from peripheral blood mononuclear cells, taken after pregnancy. This rearrangement joins TRBV7-2 to TRBJ2-3; 8 nucleotides agree with TRBD2. The CDR3 nucleotides are TGTGCCAGCAGCTTAGCGCGGCTAGCGGGCCCCACAGATACGCAGTATTTT. Its protein product is CASSLARLAGPTDTQYF.